The sequence of this TCR beta chain was determined in a study of blood T cell repertoires in COVID-19. Study in general: Acute and convalescent COVID-19 specimens originated in the United States, Italy and Spain. Nucleic acid was either cDNA or gDNA, and it came from T cells, B-cell-depleted T cells, or PBMCs.

Sequencing was performed with immunoSEQ multiplex PCR; in TCRdb, only in-frame clones are kept and a portion is missing. Of about 170,000 clones in the sample, 84% were seen once. The source material was peripheral blood. The source of this sequence is a woman older than 75 with COVID-19, enrolled during active disease.

The CDR3 region is CASSPGLAGIGLSEQFF. DNA for the CDR3: TGTGCCAGCAGCCCCGGACTAGCGGGAATCGGCTTGAGTGAGCAGTTCTTC. This sequence joins TRBV4-2 and TRBJ2-1; 12 bases line up with TRBD2. This CDR3 is 17 amino acids long. V lost 4 bases, J lost 9 bases, and 13 bases stayed unmatched. The germline gives CDR1 LGHNA, CDR2 YNFKEQ.